This TCR beta chain came from a study of cytomegalovirus exposure and HLA in healthy donors (dated by TCRdb to the late 2010s). With respect to the entire study: According to an earlier analysis of 450 to 650 of the donors, about 179 million T cells yielded 90 million to 130 million unique TCR beta sequences and about 300 Gb of sequence data. The study combined high-throughput TCR immunosequencing, statistical association of individual TCRs with disease status, and machine learning to predict cytomegalovirus infection status. A later analysis re-examined previously published TCR beta repertoires from roughly 650 donors and added high-resolution HLA genotyping to investigate patterns of TCR occurrence. Class I and class II HLA loci were covered by the typing at four-digit resolution. The aim of the study was to test whether cataloging public T cell receptors could identify signatures of past pathogen exposure. Donor age, sex, ethnicity and CMV serostatus were compiled together with the repertoire data. Typing coverage varied by locus: 629-630 donors for A, B, C, DRB1 and DQB1; around 560 for DQA1; more than 600 for DPA1; more than 450 for DPB1. Every discovery cohort repertoire had been produced on one sequencing platform. The study profiled the T cell repertoires of hundreds of subjects by immunosequencing and related them to cytomegalovirus serostatus. In an earlier analysis of several hundred of the donors, high-throughput TCR beta sequencing was used to judge whether each TCR beta V gene segment behaved as functional or pseudogenic. Because of strong linkage in the cohort, a few DR-DQ haplotypes were treated as single units for association and clustering. Genome-wide SNP genotypes for about three fifths of the roughly 700 donors were used in a later genetic analysis, which treated that subset as a discovery cohort. Among several hundred genotyped donors of the cohort, an average of about 240,000 unique TCR beta nucleotide sequences was sequenced per donor, of which approximately 18% were non-productive. Of the approximately 400 genotyped donors, roughly 80% fell in the genetic ancestry cluster associated with self-reported Caucasian donors. An early release that covered about 640 HLA-typed donors contained around 300 gigabases of sequencing data and tens of millions of unique TCR sequences. Along with the approximately 620-subject first cohort, a separate validation cohort of 120 different subjects was used. The later analysis used no new phenotypic data to find candidate immune exposures, relying instead on TCR beta sequences and their occurrence across donors.

The cohort comprised under 700 healthy bone marrow donors. Cohort members were all nominally healthy when sampled, although unrecorded immune exposures were likely present. The donor tested CMV seronegative, placing the donor among the 350 or so seronegative members of the cohort. A peripheral blood sample was collected from each donor, and TCR beta sequencing was performed on peripheral blood mononuclear cells. Genomic DNA extraction from the blood cell samples was performed with the Qiagen DNeasy Blood Extraction Kit. Beyond this particular receptor, the publication reports: Because counts were too low, roughly 18 rarely observed V segments, including chromosome 9 orphons, were left out of the earlier analysis of approximately 500 of the donors. This cohort had only TCR beta chains sequenced, and the lack of alpha or paired-chain data limited which features could be detected. In a later analysis, the rate of TCR association differed among HLA loci, with DRB1 alleles having the most associated TCRs and HLA-C alleles having the fewest. Most TCR sequences were seen in very few donors, while some public TCRs were found in many individuals. In a later genetic analysis, a missense DCLRE1C variant was associated with V-gene and J-gene trimming of TCR beta chains, and the association was replicated in an independent cohort. It was suggested by the authors that the approach could potentially be generalized to other disease states and immunological phenotypes. Assigning TCR associations to individual alleles was difficult when HLA alleles, especially DR and DQ, strongly co-occurred. Correlated functional status among segregating V segments might be attributable to linkage disequilibrium, but an unknown experimental factor could not be ruled out. Specific HLA alleles were associated with 16,951 TCR beta sequences at a false discovery rate of 0.05 in a later analysis. Because HLA typing was unavailable for some donors at each locus, only the typed subset was used in association tests. In both the original and validation cohorts, the classifier was reported to diagnose cytomegalovirus status with high specificity and sensitivity. Several of the top co-occurrence clusters appeared to be linked to parvovirus B19, influenza, CMV and Epstein-Barr virus, according to a later analysis. The sequencing pipeline was judged likely to have produced a cluster of highly shared sequence variants as a technical artifact. In a later genetic analysis, fewer N-insertions in productive TCRs were reported among donors in an Asian-associated ancestry cluster than the roughly 640-donor mean. In a later analysis, most CMV-associated TCR beta chains were found to appear HLA-restricted, with HLA associations seemingly driven largely by CMV exposure. A further reported finding was that TCR beta sequences accurately predicted the HLA-A and HLA-B alleles for most subjects in the first cohort. Three of the identified cytomegalovirus-associated TCR beta chains were confirmed in vitro to be specific for cytomegalovirus antigens. Broadly in line with IMGT annotations, most TCR beta V segments showed up in productive rearrangements about 87% or about 30% of the time in an earlier analysis of several hundred of the donors. Sequencing depth was assumed to be roughly uniform across donors in the presence/absence analyses, though that assumption may not hold. CMV serostatus was the only immune exposure information available for the cohort. The 87-base-pair reads could not distinguish some IMGT-functional V segments, including TRBV6-2 and TRBV6-3, so those segments were excluded. The study listed 150 to 200 TCR beta chains as associated with cytomegalovirus. A later analysis found that HLA-associated TCR beta chains were more clonally expanded and had lower generation probabilities than equally common non-associated chains.

About this clone: Its antigen is unknown. Qualities for individual bases were not recorded, and no much larger clone is one base off.

The library came from the immunoSEQ multiplex PCR assay. For the multiplex PCR, a mixture combining 60 forward primers for TCR Vbeta segments and 13 reverse primers for TCR Jbeta segments was used. The CDR3 region of rearranged TCR beta genes was amplified from genomic DNA with a multiplex PCR assay. Amplified TCR beta libraries were sequenced as 87-base-pair reads on the Illumina HiSeq System. Regarding the original processing steps: A later analysis counted approximately 74 million unique TCR beta chains across the 700 or so repertoires, and about 10 million of these chains were shared by at least two donors. Raw reads were error-corrected and collapsed into unique sequences with a nearest-neighbor algorithm that merged closely related sequences to remove PCR and sequencing errors. Alignment of CDR3 sequences to IMGT reference sequences was used to assign V, D and J gene segments. For a sequence to be retained, a match of at least six nucleotides was required to both a V gene segment and a J gene segment. Rearrangements were called productive when the CDR3 lacked stop codons and stayed in frame with V and J; all others were non-productive. CDR3 was defined by IMGT convention, running from the second conserved V-encoded cysteine to the conserved J-encoded phenylalanine. Sequences without an unambiguous match to a single V gene segment were excluded from the earlier analysis of several hundred of the donors. In an earlier analysis of around 590 of the donors, a V segment was called functional when productive rearrangements were above 56.7%, and segregating when the standard deviation between donors exceeded 5%. A statistical classification framework was built to diagnose cytomegalovirus status from the catalog of TCR beta chain sequences. A later analysis assigned V and J genes by comparing TCR nucleotide sequences with IMGT/GENE-DB human TR gene sequences. The TCRdist pipeline was used in a later analysis to assign CDR3 sequences and most-parsimonious VDJ recombination scenarios. A later analysis defined each TCR beta chain by its CDR3 amino acid sequence plus V-gene family, and excluded reads lacking a unique V-gene family. As a way to deal with suspected cross-contamination and a sequencing artifact, a later analysis dropped nearly 600 nucleotide sequences that were highly shared and had low generation probability. A later analysis calculated a clonal expansion index for each public chain from normalized within-repertoire ranks of inferred template counts. Generation probabilities in a later analysis came from a VDJ recombination model fitted to out-of-frame rearrangements, and those results were checked against IGoR. In a later analysis, TCR-TCR, TCR-HLA and TCR-CMV co-occurrence was scored with hypergeometric tests, and a repertoire-size bias correction was applied to TCR pairs. False discovery rates were estimated in a later analysis by permuting HLA or CMV assignments 20 times. A later analysis grouped co-occurring TCRs with DBSCAN, adding TCRdist sequence similarity when clustering within HLA-allele-positive subsets. Repertoires with fewer than 30,000 or more than 120,000 public chains, plus five repertoires with anomalous nucleotide sharing, were excluded from co-occurrence clustering. TCRdb holds this immuneACCESS table with in-frame rearrangements only. Some clones are missing; in checked studies, unresolved V genes explain under half, and the rest has no known cause. The V and J calls and the clone size are those of that table, but D and trimming were determined from the DNA. The sample table contains about 140,000 clones; only one count was recorded for more than 75% of them. Around 15% of the sample goes to the ten largest clones.

CDR1 and CDR2 (MNHEY, SMNVEV) derive from the germline V gene (reference sequence). Taken from cysteine to phenylalanine, the CDR3 has 14 residues. Left in the record is the CDR3 DNA by itself, 42 bases read in frame from the first base. The junction shows trimming of 8 bases on V and 4 bases on J, and the gene matches do not reach 6 bases of it. The sequence derives from a middle-aged woman in good health and CMV-seronegative. Material for sequencing was PBMCs. This sequence uses TRBV27 and TRBJ1-2, with 11 central nucleotides matching TRBD1. The CDR3 is CASRDRGVGYGYTF. The DNA is as follows: TGTGCCAGCCGGGACAGGGGGGTCGGCTATGGCTACACCTTC.